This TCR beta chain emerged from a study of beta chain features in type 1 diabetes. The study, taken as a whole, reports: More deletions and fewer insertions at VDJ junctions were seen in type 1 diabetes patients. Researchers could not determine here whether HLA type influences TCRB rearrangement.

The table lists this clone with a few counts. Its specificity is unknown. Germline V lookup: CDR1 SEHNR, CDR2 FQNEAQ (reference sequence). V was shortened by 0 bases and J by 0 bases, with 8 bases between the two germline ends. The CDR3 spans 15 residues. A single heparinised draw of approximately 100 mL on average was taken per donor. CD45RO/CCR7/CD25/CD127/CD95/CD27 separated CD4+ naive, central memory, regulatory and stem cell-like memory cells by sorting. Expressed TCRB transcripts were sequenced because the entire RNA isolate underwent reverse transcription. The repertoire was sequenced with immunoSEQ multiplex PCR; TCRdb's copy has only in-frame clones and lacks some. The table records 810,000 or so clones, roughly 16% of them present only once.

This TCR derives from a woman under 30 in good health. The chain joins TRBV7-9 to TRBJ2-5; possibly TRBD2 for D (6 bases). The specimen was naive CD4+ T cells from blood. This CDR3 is CASSLAGLYQETQYF. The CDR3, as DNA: TGTGCCAGCAGCTTAGCGGGACTGTACCAAGAGACCCAGTACTTC. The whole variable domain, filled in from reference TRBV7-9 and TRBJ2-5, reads DTGVSQNPRHKITKRGQNVTFRCDPISEHNRLYWYRQTLGQGPEFLTYFQNEAQLEKSRLLSDRFSAERPKGSFSTLEIQRTEQGDSAMYLCASSLAGLYQETQYFGPGTRLLVL.